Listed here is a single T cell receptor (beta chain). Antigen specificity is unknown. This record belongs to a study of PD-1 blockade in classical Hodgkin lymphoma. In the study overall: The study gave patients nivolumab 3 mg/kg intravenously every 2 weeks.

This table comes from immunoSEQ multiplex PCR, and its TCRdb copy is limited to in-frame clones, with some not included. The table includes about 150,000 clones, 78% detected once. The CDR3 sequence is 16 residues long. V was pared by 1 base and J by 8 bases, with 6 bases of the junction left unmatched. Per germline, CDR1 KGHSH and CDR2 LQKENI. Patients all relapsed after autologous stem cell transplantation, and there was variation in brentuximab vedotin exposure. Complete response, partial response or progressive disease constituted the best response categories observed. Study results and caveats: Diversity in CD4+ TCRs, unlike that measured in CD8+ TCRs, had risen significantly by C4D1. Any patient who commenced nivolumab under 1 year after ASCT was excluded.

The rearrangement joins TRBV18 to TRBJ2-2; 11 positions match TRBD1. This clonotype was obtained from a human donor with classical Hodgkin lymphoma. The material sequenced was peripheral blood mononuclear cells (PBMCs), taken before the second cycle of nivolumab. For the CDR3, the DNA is TGTGCCAGCTCACCACGGTGGACAGGGGGCGAGGGGGAGCTGTTTTTT. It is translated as CASSPRWTGGEGELFF.